The T cell receptor beta chain under discussion was sequenced for a study of blood T cell repertoires in COVID-19. Overall study: Some COVID-19 samples were acute and others convalescent; all came from the United States, Italy and Spain. The analysed material was cDNA or gDNA that came from T cells, B-cell-depleted T cells, or PBMCs.

Under the authors' procedure: For nucleated cells, counts were estimated from reference gene primer amplification. Measured with immunoSEQ multiplex PCR; TCRdb has only the in-frame clones, and not every one. D and trimming come from the DNA, and the V and J calls and clone size come from that table. The sample has about 200,000 clones, roughly 94% seen once. Seattle patient enrollment occurred during active infection, with longitudinal follow-up thereafter. The sequenced sample was peripheral blood. This clonotype originated in a man aged 25-45 years with COVID-19, enrolled during active disease.

The CDR3 DNA follows: TGTGCCAGCAGCCTACTACAGGGGCCTAATTCACCCCTCCACTTT. As protein: CASSLLQGPNSPLHF. The V and J genes are TRBV6-5 and TRBJ1-6, with 7 bases lining up with TRBD1. The CDR3 sequence is 15 residues long. Germline CDR1 MNHEY, CDR2 SVGAGI. J lost 6 bases, V lost 6 bases, and 8 bases had no gene match.